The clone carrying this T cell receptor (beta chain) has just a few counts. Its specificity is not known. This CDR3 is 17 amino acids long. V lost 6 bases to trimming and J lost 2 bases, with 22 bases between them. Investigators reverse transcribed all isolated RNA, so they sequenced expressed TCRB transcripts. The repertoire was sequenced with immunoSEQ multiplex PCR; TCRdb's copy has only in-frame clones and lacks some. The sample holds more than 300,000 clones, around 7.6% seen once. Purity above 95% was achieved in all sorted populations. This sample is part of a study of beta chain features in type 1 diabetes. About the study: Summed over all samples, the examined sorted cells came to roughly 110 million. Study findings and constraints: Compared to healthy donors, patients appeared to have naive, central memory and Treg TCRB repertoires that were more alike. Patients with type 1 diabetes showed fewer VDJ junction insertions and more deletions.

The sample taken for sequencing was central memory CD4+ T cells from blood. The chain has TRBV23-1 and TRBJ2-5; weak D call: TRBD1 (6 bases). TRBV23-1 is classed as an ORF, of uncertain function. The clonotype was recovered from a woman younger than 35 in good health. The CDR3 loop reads CASSRGHRDTLQETQYF. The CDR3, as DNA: TGCGCCAGCAGCCGGGGACACCGGGACACTTTACAAGAGACCCAGTACTTC.